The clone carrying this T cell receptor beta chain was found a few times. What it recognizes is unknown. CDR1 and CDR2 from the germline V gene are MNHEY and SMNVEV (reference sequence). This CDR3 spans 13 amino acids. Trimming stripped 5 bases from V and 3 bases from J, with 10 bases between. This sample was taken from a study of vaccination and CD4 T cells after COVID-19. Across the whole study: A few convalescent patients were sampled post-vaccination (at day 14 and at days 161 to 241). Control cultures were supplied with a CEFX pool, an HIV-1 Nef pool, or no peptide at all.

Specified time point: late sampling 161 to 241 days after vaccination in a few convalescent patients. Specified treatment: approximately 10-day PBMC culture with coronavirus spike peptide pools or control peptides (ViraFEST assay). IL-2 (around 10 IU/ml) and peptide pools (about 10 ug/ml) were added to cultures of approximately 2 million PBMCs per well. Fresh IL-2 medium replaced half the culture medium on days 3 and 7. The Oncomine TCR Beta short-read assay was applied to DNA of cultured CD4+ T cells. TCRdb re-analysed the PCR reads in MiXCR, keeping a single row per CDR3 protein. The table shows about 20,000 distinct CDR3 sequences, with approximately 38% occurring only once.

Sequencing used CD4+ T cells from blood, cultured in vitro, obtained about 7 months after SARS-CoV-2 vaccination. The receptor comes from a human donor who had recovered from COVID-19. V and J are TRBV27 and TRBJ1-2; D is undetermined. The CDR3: CASSPNRYYGYTF. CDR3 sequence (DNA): TGTGCCAGCAGTCCTAACCGATACTATGGCTACACCTTC.